The 24 T cell receptor beta chains below all came from one sample that was sequenced in a study of cytomegalovirus exposure and HLA in healthy donors. The data were produced by immunoSEQ multiplex PCR, yet TCRdb's version contains in-frame clones alone and is incomplete. Among under 250,000 clones listed, less than 90% were seen once. Material for sequencing was PBMCs. The receptors originated from a woman under 30 in good health and CMV-seronegative.

The chain is built from TRBV30 and TRBJ2-7; 7 nucleotides line up with TRBD2. In germline, CDR1 is GTSNPN, CDR2 SVGIG (reference sequence). Trimming took 0 bases from V and 7 from J; bases not matched to a gene: 9. The CDR3 has 14 amino acids. This chain's CDR3 is CAWSVGGRAGEQYF. CDR3 nucleotide sequence: TGTGCCTGGAGTGTCGGTGGGAGGGCGGGTGAGCAGTACTTC.

The genes are TRBV6-5 and TRBJ1-1, with D hard to call. The CDR3 covers 15 residues. Trimming shortened V by 4 bases and J by 1 base, and 13 bases separated the two germline ends. The germline V gene has CDR1 MNHEY and CDR2 SVGAGI. The CDR3 coding sequence is TGTGCCAGCAGTTTGTATGGCACAGCGAACACTGAAGCTTTCTTT. It specifies CASSLYGTANTEAFF.

This chain uses TRBV27 with TRBJ2-1, with TRBD2 matching 9 bases. V gave up 8 bases and J gave up 15 bases; unmatched junction bases: 17. The CDR3 contains 14 residues. Germline-derived CDR1 and CDR2 are MNHEY and SMNVEV (reference sequence). The CDR3 sequence is CASGVKREVSALFF. CDR3 nucleotide sequence: TGTGCCAGCGGGGTCAAGCGGGAGGTCTCAGCGCTGTTCTTC.

This clone was recorded only once. The chain recombines TRBV10-1 with TRBJ2-1; the D gene is possibly TRBD2 (6 bases). This CDR3 contains 13 residues. With 6 bases removed from V and 8 bases from J, the gap between germline ends came to 14 bases. CDR1 WNHNN and CDR2 SYGVQD come from the germline V gene (reference sequence). DNA of the CDR3: TGCGCCAGCAGCCGGGACTTCAGGGATGAGCAGTTCTTC. It translates to CASSRDFRDEQFF.

J is TRBJ1-6 and V is TRBV5-1; D gene ambiguous. The germline V gene encodes CDR1 SGHRS and CDR2 YFSETQ. CDR3 length equals 20 residues. Trimming left V 0 bases short and J 0 bases short, with 19 bases between. The CDR3 DNA reads as TGCGCCAGCAGCTTGGAAACAAATACCGCGGGAGTCTCCTATAATTCACCCCTCCACTTT. Translated: CASSLETNTAGVSYNSPLHF.

This chain uses TRBV6-1 with TRBJ2-7; D is undetermined. Germline V gene lookup returns CDR1 MNHNS and CDR2 SASEGT. The CDR3 contains 15 residues. Between the trimmed V and J ends, which lost 6 bases and 3 bases, there was a span of 18 bases. Here the CDR3 DNA reads TGTGCCAGCAGCCCAGGACCGCTCCAGTACTACGAGCAGTACTTC. Protein sequence: CASSPGPLQYYEQYF.

In DNA form, the CDR3 reads TGTGCCGGAAGGACAGAGTCTGGAAACACCATATATTTT. This sequence encodes CAGRTESGNTIYF. The chain recombines TRBV7-9 with TRBJ1-3, with D perhaps matching TRBD1 (6 bases). The CDR3 has 13 residues. Deletions cut 11 bases from V and 1 base from J, with 12 bases between. The germline V gene has CDR1 SEHNR and CDR2 FQNEAQ (reference sequence).

V is TRBV4-1 and J is TRBJ2-7, with a possible D match to TRBD2 (7 bases). The CDR3 is made up of 13 amino acids. The V gene lost 4 bases and the J gene lost 6 bases, with 13 bases spanning the gap. Germline V gives CDR1 MGHRA, CDR2 YSYEKL. As DNA, the CDR3 is TGCGCCAGCAGCCGGGGGGGCGGGAGCGAGCAGTACTTC. This translates into CASSRGGGSEQYF.

The genes are TRBV18 and TRBJ2-5, with 7 bases identical to TRBD2. Germline CDR1 and CDR2: KGHSH and LQKENI. The CDR3 extends over 12 amino acids. V was clipped by 3 bases and J by 5 bases; unmatched bases: 0. This chain's CDR3 is CASSPGGETQYF. CDR3 nucleotide sequence: TGTGCCAGCTCACCGGGAGGGGAGACCCAGTACTTC.

The chain joins TRBV7-8 to TRBJ1-1; 10 nucleotides match TRBD1. The CDR3 runs to 15 residues. The V segment lost 7 bases and the J segment 4 bases; nucleotides outside the gene matches: 9. CDR1 and CDR2 (germline): SGHVS, FQNEAQ. CDR3 residues: CASTPTGGAGTEAFF. The CDR3 DNA sequence: TGTGCCAGCACCCCGACAGGGGGCGCGGGCACTGAAGCTTTCTTT.

This clone was seen only once. The chain has TRBV10-3 and TRBJ2-7; TRBD2 matches at 16 bases. Per germline, CDR1 ENHRY and CDR2 SYGVKD. The CDR3 sequence is 18 residues long. V lost 5 bases, J lost 1 base, and 8 bases stayed unmatched. The CDR3: CAISSGTSGGARSYEQYF. The CDR3 DNA sequence: TGTGCCATCAGTTCCGGGACTAGCGGGGGGGCCCGGTCCTACGAGCAGTACTTC.

The chain uses TRBV7-8 and TRBJ1-5; D gene unclear. The CDR3 extends over 16 amino acids. Germline lookup yields CDR1 SGHVS and CDR2 FQNEAQ. The V gene lost 2 bases and the J gene lost 0 bases, with 11 bases spanning the gap. The CDR3 coding sequence is TGTGCCAGCAGCTTATTGGACGGATATAGCAATCAGCCCCAGCATTTT. Its protein product is CASSLLDGYSNQPQHF.

The sample holds a few counts of this clone. CDR3 sequence: CASSSTGATEAFF. In DNA, the CDR3 is TGTGCCAGCAGCTCGACAGGGGCCACTGAAGCTTTCTTT. V is TRBV11-3 and J is TRBJ1-1, with TRBD1 matching over 8 bases. The CDR3 contains 13 residues. Germline-derived CDR1 and CDR2 are SGHNT and YENEEA. Losses at the gene ends were 4 bases for V and 4 bases for J; bases not matched to a gene: 2.

The chain recombines TRBV18 with TRBJ1-1; D unclear. This CDR3 is 13 amino acids long. Germline assignment: CDR1 KGHSH and CDR2 LQKENI. V was trimmed by 6 bases and J by 1 base, leaving 9 bases between them. The CDR3 nucleotides read TGTGCCAGCTCTGTTGGGAGGAACACTGAAGCTTTCTTT. This codes for CASSVGRNTEAFF.

The chain uses TRBV29-1 and TRBJ2-1, with D possibly matching TRBD2 (6 bases). The CDR3 is 14 amino acids. V was clipped by 6 bases and J by 8 bases, with 20 bases between them. The germline CDR1 and CDR2 sequences are SQVTM and ANQGSEA. CDR3 sequence: CSVLLVAGLDEQFF. CDR3 coding DNA: TGCAGCGTCCTCCTGGTGGCGGGACTTGATGAGCAGTTCTTC.

A word on this clone: Other DNA variants within this sample encode the same CDR3. The chain recombines TRBV27 with TRBJ2-7; no firm D call. The CDR3 loop spans 11 amino acids. The germline V gene encodes CDR1 MNHEY and CDR2 SMNVEV (reference sequence). Trimming stripped 2 bases from V and 5 bases from J, with 4 bases between. As DNA, the CDR3 is TGTGCCAGCAGTTTAGGCGACGAGCAGTACTTC. Translation gives CASSLGDEQYF.

This chain links TRBV5-1 with TRBJ2-7, with a weak D call TRBD1 (6 bases). Trimming left V 5 bases short and J 5 bases short, with 14 bases between. CDR1 is SGHRS, CDR2 YFSETQ, per germline. The CDR3 covers 13 residues. This CDR3 reads CASRGAGFHEQYF. In DNA form, the CDR3 reads TGCGCCAGCAGGGGGGCAGGGTTCCACGAGCAGTACTTC.

The chain couples TRBV30 to TRBJ1-3; TRBD1 matches 9 bases. The CDR3 length is 18 residues. The germline V gene has CDR1 GTSNPN and CDR2 SVGIG (reference sequence). The V and J ends lost 3 bases and 2 bases, in that order; junction bases with no gene match: 14. The CDR3 here is CAWSTGDRARGAGNTIYF. CDR3 DNA sequence: TGTGCCTGGAGCACAGGGGACAGGGCTAGGGGGGCTGGAAACACCATATATTTT.

This clone occurred once. The chain links TRBV30 to TRBJ1-2, with a tentative D call TRBD1 (6 bases). CDR3 length: 15 amino acids. V lost 3 bases, J lost 4 bases, and 18 bases lay in between. Germline-derived CDR1 and CDR2 are GTSNPN and SVGIG (reference sequence). The CDR3: CAWRNRRLRGYGYTF. The CDR3 DNA sequence: TGTGCCTGGAGAAACCGACGGCTCAGGGGCTATGGCTACACCTTC.

A few counts support this clone. This chain joins TRBV27 and TRBJ2-1; 10 nucleotides agree with TRBD2. With 6 bases clipped from V and 5 bases from J, the junction kept 13 bases outside the gene matches. The CDR3 is 17 residues long. Germline CDR1 and CDR2: MNHEY and SMNVEV (reference sequence). CDR3 bases: TGTGCCAGCAGAACGACGACCGGGACTAGCGCTAACAATGAGCAGTTCTTC. Translated: CASRTTTGTSANNEQFF.

The chain combines TRBV11-2 with TRBJ1-1, with D perhaps matching TRBD1 (5 bases). Trimming pared 0 bases from V and 3 bases from J, leaving 11 bases between. This CDR3 has 15 amino acids. From germline, CDR1 is SGHAT and CDR2 FQNNGV. The CDR3 bases are TGTGCCAGCAGCTTAGAGGGAGACAGTTACACTGAAGCTTTCTTT. It encodes CASSLEGDSYTEAFF. The full variable domain, rest sourced from reference TRBV11-2 and TRBJ1-1, is EAGVAQSPRYKIIEKRQSVAFWCNPISGHATLYWYQQILGQGPKLLIQFQNNGVVDDSQLPKDRFSAERLKGVDSTLKIQPAKLEDSAVYLCASSLEGDSYTEAFFGQGTRLTVV.

The J gene is TRBJ1-2, the V gene TRBV6-5; a weak D match, TRBD1 (5 bases). The CDR3 has 12 residues. Germline V gives CDR1 MNHEY, CDR2 SVGAGI. Deletions cut 6 bases from V and 4 bases from J, with 9 bases between. CDR3 sequence (DNA): TGTGCCAGCAGGGCAGGGAGCTATGGCTACACCTTC. Translation gives CASRAGSYGYTF.

This clone was observed a single time. The rearrangement uses TRBV2 and TRBJ1-3; D is unclear. The V and J ends lost 2 bases and 8 bases respectively, with 10 bases between them. This CDR3 contains 13 residues. Germline-derived CDR1 and CDR2 are SNHLY and FYNNEI. In DNA, the CDR3 is TGTGCCAGCAGTGAACAGTTCCGGTACACCATATATTTT. This codes for CASSEQFRYTIYF. The full variable domain, completed using reference TRBV2 and TRBJ1-3, is EPEVTQTPSHQVTQMGQEVILRCVPISNHLYFYWYRQILGQKVEFLVSFYNNEISEKSEIFDDQFSVERPDGSNFTLKIRSTKLEDSAMYFCASSEQFRYTIYFGEGSWLTVV.

The rearrangement joins TRBV29-1 to TRBJ2-1; D unresolved. Trimming took off 4 bases at V and 5 bases at J, with 12 bases between the two ends. The CDR3 is made up of 13 amino acids. Germline assignment: CDR1 SQVTM and CDR2 ANQGSEA. The CDR3 spells CSVVPKPDNEQFF. In nucleotides, the CDR3 is TGCAGCGTTGTTCCCAAACCCGACAATGAGCAGTTCTTC.